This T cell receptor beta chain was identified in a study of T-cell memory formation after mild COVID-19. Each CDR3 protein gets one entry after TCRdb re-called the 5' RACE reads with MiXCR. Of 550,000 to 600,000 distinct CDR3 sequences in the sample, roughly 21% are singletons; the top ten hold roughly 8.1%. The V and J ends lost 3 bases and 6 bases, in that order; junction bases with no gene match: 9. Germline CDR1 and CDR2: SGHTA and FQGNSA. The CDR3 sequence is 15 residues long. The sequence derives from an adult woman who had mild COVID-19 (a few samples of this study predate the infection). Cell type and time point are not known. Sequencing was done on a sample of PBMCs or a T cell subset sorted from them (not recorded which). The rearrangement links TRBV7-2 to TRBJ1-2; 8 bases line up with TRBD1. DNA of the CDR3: TGTGCCAGCAGCTTTACGGGACAGGTGTTGGATGGCTACACCTTC. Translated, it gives CASSFTGQVLDGYTF.